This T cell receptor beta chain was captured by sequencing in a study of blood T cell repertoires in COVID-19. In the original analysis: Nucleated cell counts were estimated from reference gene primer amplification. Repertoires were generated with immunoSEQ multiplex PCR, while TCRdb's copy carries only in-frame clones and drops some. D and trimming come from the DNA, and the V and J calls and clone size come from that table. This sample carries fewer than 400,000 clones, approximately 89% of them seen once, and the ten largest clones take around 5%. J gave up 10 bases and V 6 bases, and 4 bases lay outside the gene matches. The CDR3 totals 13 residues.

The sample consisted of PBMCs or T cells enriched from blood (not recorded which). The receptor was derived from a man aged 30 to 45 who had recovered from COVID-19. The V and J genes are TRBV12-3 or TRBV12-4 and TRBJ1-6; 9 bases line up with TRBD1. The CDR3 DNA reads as TGTGCCAGCAGGGACAGGGGTGGCTCACCCCTCCACTTT. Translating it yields CASRDRGGSPLHF.